This T cell receptor (beta chain) was identified during a study of blood T cell repertoires in COVID-19. Study information: The United States, Italy and Spain supplied acute and convalescent COVID-19 samples. T cells, B-cell-depleted T cells, or PBMCs provided the cDNA or gDNA that served as material.

This CDR3 comprises 16 residues. Trimming shortened V by 2 bases and J by 7 bases, and 18 bases separated the two germline ends. The germline V gene encodes CDR1 SGHRS and CDR2 YFSETQ. This clone has only one observation. Only in-frame clones appear in the TCRdb table, and some are missing; sequencing was by immunoSEQ multiplex PCR. The data hold 200,000 to 250,000 clones, with 85% to 90% observed a single time. The material sequenced was peripheral blood. The chain joins TRBV5-1 to TRBJ2-2; a possible D gene is TRBD1 (5 bases). The receptor was derived from a young man with COVID-19, enrolled during active disease. CDR3 sequence: CASSFVPPGQSGELFF. Written as DNA, the CDR3 is TGCGCCAGCAGCTTCGTGCCACCAGGGCAAAGCGGGGAGCTGTTTTTT. Full variable domain (remainder filled in from reference TRBV5-1 and TRBJ2-2): KAGVTQTPRYLIKTRGQQVTLSCSPISGHRSVSWYQQTPGQGLQFLFEYFSETQRNKGNFPGRFSGRQFSNSRSEMNVSTLELGDSALYLCASSFVPPGQSGELFFGEGSRLTVL.